One and the same sample provided the 14 T cell receptor beta chains below, sequenced in a study of blood T cell repertoires in COVID-19 (dated by TCRdb to 2018 to 2021). The library was produced with the immunoSEQ multiplex PCR assay. What TCRdb holds here is the immuneACCESS table cut down to in-frame rearrangements. Part of the clones is not present; checked against another copy, under half of the missing clones reflect an unresolved V gene, and the others are unexplained. Present in this sample are more than 50,000 clones, about 80% of which were seen just once. Around 50% of the sample is held by the ten biggest clonotypes. Source material: peripheral blood. These receptors were obtained from an elderly woman with acute or convalescent COVID-19.

The chain uses TRBV28 and TRBJ2-1, with a tentative D call TRBD2 (6 bases). Germline CDR1 MDHEN, CDR2 SYDVKM. CDR3 length equals 18 residues. Between the trimmed V and J ends, which lost 2 bases and 3 bases, there was a span of 20 bases. The CDR3 reads CASSLPSDRERYYNEQFF. In DNA, the CDR3 is TGTGCCAGCAGTTTACCCTCAGACCGGGAGAGGTACTACAATGAGCAGTTCTTC.

The chain combines TRBV9 with TRBJ2-3; the match to TRBD1 covers 8 bases. This CDR3 is 18 amino acids long. Germline V CDR1 and CDR2: SGDLS, YYNGEE. The V segment lost 0 bases and the J segment 3 bases; nucleotides outside the gene matches: 12. In DNA form, the CDR3 reads TGTGCCAGCAGCGTAGAACCCGGACAGGGTTACTTGACAGATACGCAGTATTTT. Translated: CASSVEPGQGYLTDTQYF.

The chain links TRBV18 to TRBJ1-1, with 10 nucleotides matching TRBD1. With 3 bases clipped from V and 5 bases from J, the junction kept 6 bases outside the gene matches. Germline values: CDR1 KGHSH, CDR2 LQKENI. The CDR3 contains 15 residues. DNA for the CDR3: TGTGCCAGCTCACCCTCTAGGGACAGGGGAACTGAAGCTTTCTTT. This sequence encodes CASSPSRDRGTEAFF.

The rearrangement joins TRBV29-1 to TRBJ1-5; TRBD1 aligns across 11 bases. In germline, CDR1 is SQVTM, CDR2 ANQGSEA. V lost 7 bases to trimming and J lost 5 bases; unmatched junction nucleotides: 4. This CDR3 has 13 amino acids. The chain's CDR3 is CSAADRGHQPQHF. The CDR3 DNA is TGCAGCGCAGCGGACAGGGGGCATCAGCCCCAGCATTTT.

CDR3 bases: TGTGCCAGTAGTATAGGCAGGGCTGGTGAGCAGTTCTTC. It codes for CASSIGRAGEQFF. The rearrangement links TRBV19 to TRBJ2-1, with D perhaps TRBD1 (5 bases). The germline CDR1 and CDR2 sequences are LNHDA and SQIVND (reference sequence). V shed 1 base and J shed 9 bases, with 10 bases lying between them. This CDR3 has 13 amino acids.

The genes are TRBV21-1 and TRBJ1-1. TRBV21-1 is described as a pseudogene. The CDR3 is 18 amino acids. The CDR3 nucleotides read TGTGCCAGCAGCAAGGGGTATCGGGTCAGGAGCGGGAACACTGAAGCTTTCTTT. Protein product: CASSKGYRVRSGNTEAFF.

This chain uses TRBV24-1 with TRBJ2-2, with 10 bases matching TRBD1. CDR3 length: 13 amino acids. CDR1 and CDR2 from the germline V gene are KGHDR and SFDVKD. V was pared by 10 bases and J by 6 bases, with 4 bases of the junction left unmatched. CDR3 sequence: CATTGTGAGELFF. The CDR3 coding sequence is TGTGCCACAACCGGGACAGGGGCCGGGGAGCTGTTTTTT.

The V and J genes are TRBV19 and TRBJ2-7; 10 bases are a match to TRBD2. Per the germline V gene, CDR1 is LNHDA and CDR2 is SQIVND (reference sequence). CDR3 length: 15 residues. V lost 2 bases to trimming and J lost 2 bases; unmatched junction nucleotides: 3. CDR3 nucleotide sequence: TGTGCCAGTAGTATACGGGGGACTAGCGCCTACGAGCAGTACTTC. Protein sequence: CASSIRGTSAYEQYF.

The chain is built from TRBV3-1 (or the pseudogene TRBV3-2) and TRBJ2-6, with 8 positions matching TRBD2. V was pared by 2 bases and J by 2 bases, with 11 bases of the junction left unmatched. The CDR3 is 19 amino acids. Looked up from germline, CDR1 is LGHDT and CDR2 is YNNKEL (reference sequence). CDR3 nucleotides: TGTGCCAGCAGCCAACACGGACTAGCTCCAACCCCTGGGGCCAACGTCCTGACTTTC. Translating it yields CASSQHGLAPTPGANVLTF.

This clone was counted a few times. Here the CDR3 reads CATGDSYSNQPQHF. The CDR3 DNA sequence: TGTGCCACTGGGGACTCATATAGCAATCAGCCCCAGCATTTT. The rearrangement uses TRBV19 and TRBJ1-5; possible D gene TRBD1, 5 bases. V lost 10 bases and J lost 0, with 13 bases in between. The CDR3 contains 14 residues. Germline V gene data show CDR1 as LNHDA and CDR2 as SQIVND (reference sequence).

This clone was observed a few times. The chain is built from TRBV11-2 and TRBJ2-5, with 7 bases that match TRBD1. Trimming at V came to 5 bases and at J to 7 bases, leaving 7 bases not matched to a gene. The CDR3 consists of 13 residues. Germline V gene data show CDR1 as SGHAT and CDR2 as FQNNGV. The CDR3 here is CASSVRDSGTQYF. In DNA form, the CDR3 reads TGTGCCAGCAGCGTCCGGGACAGCGGGACCCAGTACTTC. Full variable domain (remainder filled in from reference TRBV11-2 and TRBJ2-5): EAGVAQSPRYKIIEKRQSVAFWCNPISGHATLYWYQQILGQGPKLLIQFQNNGVVDDSQLPKDRFSAERLKGVDSTLKIQPAKLEDSAVYLCASSVRDSGTQYFGPGTRLLVL.

This chain uses TRBV2 with TRBJ2-1, with TRBD2 matching 7 bases. The germline gives CDR1 SNHLY, CDR2 FYNNEI. The V gene end was trimmed by 9 bases and the J gene end by 7 bases; junction bases not matched to a gene: 15. This CDR3 has 15 residues. The CDR3, as DNA: TGTGCCAGGCAAGGGGCGACGGGAGGCCGAAATGAGCAGTTCTTC. This codes for CARQGATGGRNEQFF.

The chain has TRBV7-2 and TRBJ2-1; TRBD2 matches at 10 bases. The ends lost 2 bases at V and 6 bases at J; junction bases unmatched: 7. CDR1 and CDR2 (germline): SGHTA, FQGNSA. The CDR3 sequence is 16 residues long. This CDR3 reads CASSLIAGTSVNEQFF. The CDR3 region has the DNA TGTGCCAGCAGCTTAATAGCCGGGACTAGCGTCAATGAGCAGTTCTTC.

The chain has TRBV3-1 (or the pseudogene TRBV3-2) and TRBJ2-1; 14 bases map to TRBD2. The CDR3 spans 16 residues. Trimming removed 3 bases from V and 6 bases from J; junction bases left unmatched: 4. CDR1 and CDR2 (germline): LGHDT, YNNKEL (reference sequence). CDR3 nucleotides: TGTGCCAGCAGCCAGGGGACTAGCGGGAGTCTCAATGAGCAGTTCTTC. This codes for CASSQGTSGSLNEQFF.